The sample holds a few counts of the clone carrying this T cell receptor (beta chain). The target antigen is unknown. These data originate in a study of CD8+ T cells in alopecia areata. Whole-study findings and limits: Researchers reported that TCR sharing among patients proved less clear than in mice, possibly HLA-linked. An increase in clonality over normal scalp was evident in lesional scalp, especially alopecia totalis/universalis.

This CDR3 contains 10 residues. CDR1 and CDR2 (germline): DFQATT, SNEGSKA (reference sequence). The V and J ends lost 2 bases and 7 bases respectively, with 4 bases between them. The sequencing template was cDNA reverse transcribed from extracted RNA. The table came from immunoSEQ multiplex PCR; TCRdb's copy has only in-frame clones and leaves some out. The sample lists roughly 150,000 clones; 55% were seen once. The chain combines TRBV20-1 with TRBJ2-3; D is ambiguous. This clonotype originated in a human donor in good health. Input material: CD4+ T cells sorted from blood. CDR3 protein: CSARLNTQYF. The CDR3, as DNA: TGCAGTGCTAGACTGAATACGCAGTATTTT.